This paragraph covers one T cell receptor (beta chain) sequence. Its antigen is still unknown. This entry comes from a study of blood T cells in healthy people across ages. PBMCs, at least 7 million per sample, were isolated. Findings and caveats of the study: It was the long-lived donors that had more naive CD4+ cells and higher diversity than aged donors.

Then a second PCR, running roughly 6 to 11 cycles, was carried out with a sample-barcoded 5' primer and a J-beta primer mix. Each TCR beta cDNA got a 12-nucleotide random molecular identifier. A single record per CDR3 protein comes from TCRdb applying MiXCR to the 5' RACE reads. The sample lists about 780,000 distinct CDR3 sequences; 35% to 60% were seen once. The CDR3 spans 15 residues. Germline V lookup: CDR1 SGHTA, CDR2 FQGTGA. V lost 4 bases and J lost 10; bases outside the gene matches: 12. This sequence originates from a man aged 80 or over in good health. The chain uses TRBV7-3 and TRBJ2-1, with 8 bases fitting TRBD2. Sequencing input: blood. The CDR3 coding sequence is TGTGCCAGCAGCTCCTCGGGAGGGGCGTACACGGAGCAGTTCTTC. Its translation: CASSSSGGAYTEQFF.